This T cell receptor beta chain derives from a study of OX40 agonist ivuxolimab in advanced cancers. Study information: Cohort: approximately 83% men, mean age approximately 60, aged about 23 to 80. Whole-study results and caveats: Nonresponders included some who also had low normalized T-cell clonal expansion. By week 6 at 0.1 to 3.0 mg/kg, blood CD4+ and CD8+ T cells had expanded clonally.

Assay used: immunoSEQ multiplex PCR; TCRdb lists only in-frame clones, some missing. The table shows around 90,000 clones, with more than 70% occurring only once. The germline V gene encodes CDR1 LNHDA and CDR2 SQIVND (reference sequence). V lost 6 bases to trimming and J lost 5 bases, with 14 bases between them. The CDR3 runs to 14 residues. In regard to this clone: Its antigen is currently unknown.

The V call is TRBV19, the J call TRBJ2-1; no firm D call. The clonotype originates from an adult with an advanced solid tumor such as melanoma, head and neck, liver or kidney cancer. Sequenced material: CD4+ or CD8+ T cells sorted from blood, taken in a trial of the OX40 agonist ivuxolimab. CDR3 nucleotides: TGTGCCAGTAGGCCGGCTCCAAGTGACAATGAGCAGTTCTTC. The encoded protein is CASRPAPSDNEQFF.